This entry concerns a single T cell receptor beta chain. Its antigen is unknown. The data stem from a study of graft-versus-host responses after intestinal transplantation. Findings and limits, study-wide: The study associated peak circulating GvH clone levels with early post-transplant HvG declines. Analysis identified GvH clones in recipient marrow, with some appearing first in ileum or blood.

Using immunoSEQ multiplex PCR, the repertoire was profiled, and TCRdb retains in-frame clones only, with some absent. This table holds more than 9,000 clones, roughly 92% found once. After removal of 4 bases from V and 0 bases from J, the junction contained 13 bases not matched to a gene. CDR1 is KGHSH and CDR2 is LQKENI in the germline V gene. The CDR3 is 21 amino acids. The sample was PBMCs, taken approximately 110 days after intestinal transplant. This chain uses TRBV18 with TRBJ2-1, with 15 nucleotides matching TRBD2. This sequence was found in a human patient who received an intestinal transplant, so some T cells may come from the graft donor. The CDR3 loop reads CASSRTPGLAGGGSSYNEQFF. CDR3 nucleotide sequence: TGTGCCAGCTCACGAACTCCGGGACTAGCGGGAGGTGGGAGCTCCTACAATGAGCAGTTCTTC.